This T cell receptor beta chain derives from a study of shared clonotypes between healthy human individuals. General study points: Owing to a small donor count, the genetic and exposure-history diversity represented was limited.

About this clone: The target antigen is unknown.

Clones were sequenced by immunoSEQ multiplex PCR, and TCRdb holds only the in-frame ones, with some missing. The sample lists millions of clones; 85% to 95% were seen once. The CDR3 extends over 13 amino acids. Trimming pared 4 bases from V and 4 bases from J, leaving 8 bases between. Germline CDR1 MNHEY, CDR2 SMNVEV (reference sequence). The sequence was obtained from a man between 18 and 29 years old in good health. Sequenced: naive CD4+ T cells sorted from blood. Subset specified: CD45RA+ positively selected. This rearrangement joins TRBV27 to TRBJ1-5, with D maybe TRBD1 (5 bases). CDR3 DNA: TGTGCCAGCAGTTCCGACAGAAATCAGCCCCAGCATTTT. This sequence encodes CASSSDRNQPQHF.